Below are 27 T cell receptor beta chains sequenced from a single sample in a study of early T cells in non-severe SARS-CoV-2 infection. TCRdb itself ran the 5' RACE reads through MiXCR, one entry per CDR3 protein. The table records tens of thousands of distinct CDR3 sequences, 9.9% of them present only once. Sequencing was performed on whole blood. These receptors were collected from an adult who was a healthcare worker with PCR-confirmed SARS-CoV-2 infection or an uninfected control (not recorded which).

The rearrangement links TRBV3-1 to TRBJ1-5, with a possible D match to TRBD1 (5 bases). The CDR3 extends over 17 amino acids. V was cut by 2 bases and J by 0 bases, with 14 bases left in between. From germline, CDR1 is LGHDT and CDR2 YNNKEL (reference sequence). Here the CDR3 reads CASSQSRGGTSNQPQHF. CDR3 DNA: TGTGCCAGCAGCCAAAGCCGGGGGGGGACTAGCAATCAGCCCCAGCATTTT.

The chain links TRBV15 to TRBJ2-1; 10 bases map to TRBD1. CDR1 and CDR2 (germline): LNHNV, YYDKDF (reference sequence). The V segment lost 6 bases and the J segment 8 bases; nucleotides outside the gene matches: 7. The CDR3 contains 14 residues. CDR3 DNA sequence: TGTGCCACCAGTCGGGACAGGGGACGCGATGAGCAGTTCTTC. Its protein product is CATSRDRGRDEQFF. Variable domain in full (rest from reference TRBV15 and TRBJ2-1): DAMVIQNPRYQVTQFGKPVTLSCSQTLNHNVMYWYQQKSSQAPKLLFHYYDKDFNNEADTPDNFQSRRPNTSFCFLDIRSPGLGDTAMYLCATSRDRGRDEQFFGPGTRLTVL.

The chain employs TRBV7-9 and TRBJ2-3; no definite D call. V was pared by 5 bases and J by 2 bases, with 23 bases between. Germline V lookup: CDR1 SEHNR, CDR2 FQNEAQ (reference sequence). The length of the CDR3 is 18 residues. The CDR3 sequence: CASSPRPMDLRYTDTQYF. CDR3 sequence (DNA): TGTGCCAGCAGCCCCCGACCGATGGACCTTCGATACACAGATACGCAGTATTTT.

The CDR3 region is CAISGQGLDQPQHF. CDR3 bases: TGTGCCATCAGTGGACAGGGGTTAGATCAGCCCCAGCATTTT. The J gene is TRBJ1-5, the V gene TRBV10-3; 8 bases line up with TRBD1. Germline V gene sequence: CDR1 ENHRY, CDR2 SYGVKD. After removal of 4 bases from V and 5 bases from J, the junction contained 4 bases not matched to a gene. The CDR3 loop spans 14 amino acids.

V usage is TRBV7-6 and J usage is TRBJ2-5; no reliable D call. Per germline, CDR1 SGHVS and CDR2 FNYEAQ. CDR3 size: 14 residues. V gave up 0 bases and J gave up 5 bases, with 10 bases separating them. CDR3 in amino acids: CASSLAHLRETQYF. The CDR3 DNA follows: TGTGCCAGCAGCTTAGCGCACCTCCGGGAGACCCAGTACTTC.

Ten or more counts support this clonotype. The chain has TRBV4-2 and TRBJ2-1; 13 bases match TRBD2. The CDR3 runs 15 residues. J gave up 6 bases and V 3 bases, and 2 bases lay outside the gene matches. The germline CDR1 and CDR2 sequences are LGHNA and YNFKEQ. The CDR3 region is CASSHTSGGANEQFF. CDR3 coding DNA: TGTGCCAGCAGCCACACTAGCGGGGGGGCCAATGAGCAGTTCTTC.

This clonotype has at least ten counts. The V gene is TRBV20-1, the J gene TRBJ1-2; D not certain. V gave up 6 bases and J gave up 6 bases, with 14 bases separating them. The CDR3 covers 12 residues. From germline, CDR1 is DFQATT and CDR2 SNEGSKA (reference sequence). DNA of the CDR3: TGCAGTGCCAACCACGGGGATCATGGCTACACCTTC. It codes for CSANHGDHGYTF.

This clonotype has a handful of counts. V and J are TRBV21-1 and TRBJ1-2; no check of the table's D call, TRBD1, against the DNA was made. TRBV21-1 is an annotated pseudogene. This CDR3 is 14 amino acids long. The CDR3 loop is CASSHPGTGDGYTF. DNA for the CDR3: TGTGCCAGCAGCCACCCCGGGACAGGGGATGGCTACACCTTC.

Only a few counts were recorded for this clonotype. The chain carries TRBV6-1 and TRBJ2-5, with 7 bases matching TRBD1. Germline V gives CDR1 MNHNS, CDR2 SASEGT. After removal of 5 bases from V and 0 bases from J, the junction contained 3 bases not matched to a gene. The CDR3 sequence is 14 residues long. The CDR3 DNA reads TGTGCCAGCAGTCCCGGGACAGACCAAGAGACCCAGTACTTC. Protein: CASSPGTDQETQYF.

J is TRBJ2-3 and V is TRBV11-1; possible D gene TRBD2, 6 bases. The germline V and J ends were trimmed by 5 bases and 2 bases, with 11 bases remaining between them. There are 14 residues in the CDR3. Germline V gives CDR1 SGHAT, CDR2 FQDESV (reference sequence). The CDR3 sequence: CASSPRGTTDTQYF. The CDR3 DNA is TGTGCCAGCAGCCCCCGGGGGACCACAGATACGCAGTATTTT.

This clonotype was counted many times. V gene TRBV6-1 combines with J gene TRBJ2-6, with D uncertain. Trimming took off 3 bases at V and 0 bases at J, with 9 bases between the two ends. CDR3 length: 16 amino acids. Looked up from germline, CDR1 is MNHNS and CDR2 is SASEGT. CDR3 DNA: TGTGCCAGCAGTGATCGACACAGCTCTGGGGCCAACGTCCTGACTTTC. It is translated as CASSDRHSSGANVLTF.

V gene TRBV6-6 combines with J gene TRBJ2-1, with unresolved D. Germline CDR1 reads MNHNY; CDR2 reads SVGAGI (reference sequence). This CDR3 spans 11 amino acids. V lost 8 bases, J lost 8 bases, and 10 bases lay in between. The chain's CDR3 is CASSRVDEQFF. The DNA for the CDR3 is TGTGCCAGCTCTAGGGTCGATGAGCAGTTCTTC.

This clonotype showed up many times. This chain links TRBV3-1 with TRBJ2-3, with a tentative D call TRBD2 (5 bases). Trimming took 0 bases from V and 2 from J, leaving 12 bases between them. Germline V gene lookup returns CDR1 LGHDT and CDR2 YNNKEL (reference sequence). This CDR3 has 16 residues. The CDR3 DNA follows: TGTGCCAGCAGCCAAGATCGAGGGCAGCCCACAGATACGCAGTATTTT. Amino acids: CASSQDRGQPTDTQYF.

The genes are TRBV7-3 and TRBJ2-1; unclear D gene. CDR1 SGHTA and CDR2 FQGTGA come from the germline V gene. The CDR3 length is 13 residues. Trimming took 3 bases from V and 1 from J, leaving 4 bases between them. This CDR3 reads CASSFASYNEQFF. In DNA, the CDR3 is TGTGCCAGCAGCTTTGCGTCCTACAATGAGCAGTTCTTC.

This clonotype was observed at least ten times. V is TRBV12-3 or TRBV12-4 and J is TRBJ1-1, with 8 positions matching TRBD1. CDR3 length equals 16 residues. J lost 1 base, V lost 2 bases, and 6 bases had no gene match. The chain's CDR3 is CASSLLAGGENTEAFF. The CDR3 DNA sequence: TGTGCCAGCAGTTTACTCGCAGGGGGCGAGAACACTGAAGCTTTCTTT.

This clonotype was seen a handful of times. The chain links TRBV28 to TRBJ1-1; D is undetermined. Trimming took off 6 bases at V and 6 bases at J, with 11 bases between the two ends. This CDR3 is built from 12 residues. The germline V gene has CDR1 MDHEN and CDR2 SYDVKM. CDR3 amino acids: CASSPIIAEAFF. CDR3 coding DNA: TGTGCCAGCAGCCCTATTATCGCTGAAGCTTTCTTT.

This clonotype was detected ten times or more. The chain recombines TRBV5-6 with TRBJ1-3; no definite D call. V gave up 4 bases and J gave up 2 bases, with 13 bases separating them. CDR1 SGHDT and CDR2 YYEEEE come from the germline V gene. The CDR3 runs 15 residues. The CDR3 coding sequence is TGTGCCAGCAGCCTTGGTGTTGGCCCTGGAAACACCATATATTTT. Translated, it gives CASSLGVGPGNTIYF. Combining the CDR3 with reference TRBV5-6 and TRBJ1-3 gives the whole variable domain DAGVTQSPTHLIKTRGQQVTLRCSPKSGHDTVSWYQQALGQGPQFIFQYYEEEERQRGNFPDRFSGHQFPNYSSELNVNALLLGDSALYLCASSLGVGPGNTIYFGEGSWLTVV.

The rearrangement joins TRBV29-1 to TRBJ2-1; 10 nucleotides align to TRBD2. This CDR3 has 13 amino acids. Looked up from germline, CDR1 is SQVTM and CDR2 is ANQGSEA. Unmatched junction bases numbered 9, after V lost 7 bases and J lost 9 bases. CDR3 in amino acids: CSAVAGGSGEQFF. CDR3 DNA: TGCAGCGCAGTAGCGGGGGGCAGCGGTGAGCAGTTCTTC.

This clonotype has at least ten counts. The rearrangement joins TRBV5-4 to TRBJ2-3; TRBD1 agrees at 11 bases. Germline trimming cut 3 bases from V and 6 bases from J; bases unmatched to any gene: 12. CDR1 is SGHNT and CDR2 is YYREEE in the germline V gene (reference sequence). There are 17 residues in the CDR3. For the CDR3, the DNA is TGTGCCAGCAGCTACCACATATCCGGGACAGGGGGGGATACGCAGTATTTT. It is translated as CASSYHISGTGGDTQYF.

This sequence joins TRBV12-3 or TRBV12-4 and TRBJ2-7; tentative D call: TRBD1 (5 bases). V lost 6 bases and J 2 bases, leaving 14 bases between the germline ends. The CDR3 runs 14 residues. The CDR3 loop is CASSLNQGPYEQYF. DNA of the CDR3: TGTGCCAGCAGCCTAAATCAGGGCCCCTACGAGCAGTACTTC.

This clonotype was recorded at least ten times. This chain links TRBV10-3 with TRBJ1-6, with a weak D call TRBD1 (5 bases). The CDR3 sequence is 16 residues long. CDR1 is ENHRY, CDR2 SYGVKD, per germline. V dropped 8 bases and J dropped 6 bases, with 20 bases sitting between them. The CDR3 coding sequence is TGTGCCATCGGACACGACCCGGGAGGGCCTAATTCACCCCTCCACTTT. Translation: CAIGHDPGGPNSPLHF.

The rearrangement uses TRBV4-2 and TRBJ1-1; perhaps TRBD1 as D (5 bases). V was clipped by 6 bases and J by 12 bases, with 14 bases between them. This CDR3 region has 11 residues. The germline V gene has CDR1 LGHNA and CDR2 YNFKEQ. CDR3 region: CASRLKQESFF. The CDR3 nucleotides are TGTGCCAGCAGGCTTAAACAGGAATCTTTCTTT.

The chain is built from TRBV9 and TRBJ2-3; no firm D call. CDR1 and CDR2 from the germline V gene are SGDLS and YYNGEE. V was shortened by 2 bases and J by 3 bases, with 10 bases between the two germline ends. CDR3 size: 14 residues. In DNA, the CDR3 is TGTGCCAGCAGCGTGGTCGAGATAACAGATACGCAGTATTTT. This encodes CASSVVEITDTQYF. Together with reference TRBV9 and TRBJ2-3, the CDR3 gives the full variable domain: DSGVTQTPKHLITATGQRVTLRCSPRSGDLSVYWYQQSLDQGLQFLIQYYNGEERAKGNILERFSAQQFPDLHSELNLSSLELGDSALYFCASSVVEITDTQYFGPGTRLTVL.

The table lists this clonotype with a few counts. This chain uses TRBV20-1 with TRBJ2-5; D possibly corresponds to TRBD1 (5 bases). Germline values: CDR1 DFQATT, CDR2 SNEGSKA (reference sequence). V shed 0 bases and J shed 9 bases, with 20 bases lying between them. The CDR3 runs to 15 residues. This CDR3 reads CSARDQAPTEGAQYF. The DNA for the CDR3 is TGCAGTGCTAGAGATCAGGCGCCAACTGAAGGGGCCCAGTACTTC.

This clonotype was detected many times. This chain joins TRBV12-3 or TRBV12-4 and TRBJ1-2, with a tentative D call TRBD1 (6 bases). The length of the CDR3 is 13 residues. The V and J ends lost 2 bases and 7 bases respectively, with 11 bases between them. CDR3 in amino acids: CASSLIRGSGYTF. CDR3 nucleotides: TGTGCCAGCAGTTTAATCAGGGGCTCTGGCTACACCTTC.

The chain combines TRBV9 with TRBJ2-3; D is unresolved. The CDR3 has 16 amino acids. V shed 0 bases and J shed 2 bases, with 13 bases lying between them. Germline V gene data show CDR1 as SGDLS and CDR2 as YYNGEE. CDR3 region: CASSVGSGGSTDTQYF. CDR3 DNA: TGTGCCAGCAGCGTAGGCAGTGGCGGATCCACAGATACGCAGTATTTT.

This clonotype was recorded many times. This chain joins TRBV27 and TRBJ1-1, with D uncertain. The V end was cut by 5 bases, the J end by 3 bases, with 13 bases between. CDR3 size: 14 residues. The germline gives CDR1 MNHEY, CDR2 SMNVEV (reference sequence). The CDR3 DNA is TGTGCCAGCAGTCCGACCGTACAGTACACTGAAGCTTTCTTT. Residues: CASSPTVQYTEAFF.